A single sample is the source of the 32 T cell receptor beta chains below, sequenced in a study of cytomegalovirus exposure and HLA in healthy donors. It was with 60 Vbeta and 13 Jbeta primers that the PCR ran. The assay was immunoSEQ multiplex PCR, and TCRdb's table has in-frame clones only and misses some. This sample has 200,000 to 250,000 clones, with roughly 84% found just once. The sequenced material came from PBMCs. The receptors originated from a girl aged 5-17 years in good health and CMV-seronegative.

The chain employs TRBV2 and TRBJ2-3; D may be TRBD2 (5 bases). The CDR3 totals 15 residues. Germline V gene data show CDR1 as SNHLY and CDR2 as FYNNEI. Trimming removed 9 bases at V and 3 bases at J, with 19 bases between. The CDR3 here is CARKTTSLGTDTQYF. In nucleotides, the CDR3 is TGTGCCAGGAAAACTACTAGTCTGGGGACAGATACGCAGTATTTT. The full variable domain, with the rest looked up from reference TRBV2 and TRBJ2-3, is EPEVTQTPSHQVTQMGQEVILRCVPISNHLYFYWYRQILGQKVEFLVSFYNNEISEKSEIFDDQFSVERPDGSNFTLKIRSTKLEDSAMYFCARKTTSLGTDTQYFGPGTRLTVL.

CDR3: CASSRGQEETQYF. The CDR3 DNA sequence: TGTGCCAGCTCACGGGGCCAGGAAGAGACCCAGTACTTC. The J gene is TRBJ2-5, the V gene TRBV18, with D tentatively TRBD1 (5 bases). Trimming left V 4 bases short and J 3 bases short, with 9 bases between. The germline V gene encodes CDR1 KGHSH and CDR2 LQKENI. The CDR3 covers 13 residues.

The table lists this clone with a count of one. This chain links TRBV28 with TRBJ2-2, with 14 bases fitting TRBD2. Germline CDR1 and CDR2: MDHEN and SYDVKM. This CDR3 region has 15 residues. Unmatched junction bases numbered 2, after V lost 2 bases and J lost 9 bases. The CDR3 DNA reads as TGTGCCAGCAGTTTAGGGACTAGCGGGGGCTGGGAGCTGTTTTTT. As protein: CASSLGTSGGWELFF.

In this sample, this clone turned up once. The CDR3 DNA is TGTGCCAGCACCCCCGTGAGGGGGCGCGGAGCTTTCTTT. It is translated as CASTPVRGRGAFF. The genes are TRBV28 and TRBJ1-1, with 7 bases matching TRBD1. Trimming cost V 7 bases and J 10 bases; bases outside gene matches: 12. This CDR3 has 13 amino acids. CDR1 and CDR2 from the germline V gene are MDHEN and SYDVKM.

This chain joins TRBV9 and TRBJ2-1; D perhaps matches TRBD1 (5 bases). CDR3 length: 13 residues. CDR1 and CDR2 (germline): SGDLS, YYNGEE. V was pared by 0 bases and J by 8 bases, with 9 bases between. CDR3 in DNA: TGTGCCAGCAGCGTAGAAAAGGGGCATGAGCAGTTCTTC. Translated: CASSVEKGHEQFF.

The chain links TRBV7-3 to TRBJ1-6, with TRBD1 identical over 10 bases. Germline lookup yields CDR1 SGHTA and CDR2 FQGTGA. The ends lost 2 bases at V and 8 bases at J; junction bases unmatched: 3. The CDR3 consists of 15 residues. CDR3 in amino acids: CASSLGGTGDSPLHF. CDR3 bases: TGTGCCAGCAGCTTAGGTGGGACAGGGGATTCACCCCTCCACTTT.

The V and J genes are TRBV7-2 and TRBJ2-5; 8 nucleotides line up with TRBD2. Per germline, CDR1 SGHTA and CDR2 FQGNSA. After removal of 1 base from V and 1 base from J, the junction contained 2 bases not matched to a gene. The CDR3 is made up of 15 amino acids. The CDR3 loop is CASSLGAGAQETQYF. The DNA for the CDR3 is TGTGCCAGCAGCTTAGGAGCGGGGGCCCAAGAGACCCAGTACTTC.

This clone was recorded a few times. J is TRBJ1-4 and V is TRBV15, with 9 positions matching TRBD1. Germline CDR1 reads LNHNV; CDR2 reads YYDKDF (reference sequence). V trimming: 3 bases; J trimming: 5 bases; junction bases outside the gene matches: 7. This CDR3 comprises 16 residues. CDR3 nucleotides: TGTGCCACCAGCAGGGTACATACAGGGGGCAATGAAAAACTGTTTTTT. It is translated as CATSRVHTGGNEKLFF. The full variable domain, rest sourced from reference TRBV15 and TRBJ1-4, is DAMVIQNPRYQVTQFGKPVTLSCSQTLNHNVMYWYQQKSSQAPKLLFHYYDKDFNNEADTPDNFQSRRPNTSFCFLDIRSPGLGDTAMYLCATSRVHTGGNEKLFFGSGTQLSVL.

This chain joins TRBV6-5 and TRBJ1-5; D is undetermined. The germline gives CDR1 MNHEY, CDR2 SVGAGI. The CDR3 contains 15 residues. Trimming took off 6 bases at V and 0 bases at J, with 12 bases between the two ends. The CDR3 DNA reads as TGTGCCAGCAGCCCTACTCAAAATAGCAATCAGCCCCAGCATTTT. Translating gives CASSPTQNSNQPQHF.

The chain links TRBV18 to TRBJ1-5, with 8 positions matching TRBD1. The CDR3 length is 15 residues. The germline V gene has CDR1 KGHSH and CDR2 LQKENI. After removal of 6 bases from V and 6 bases from J, the junction contained 10 bases not matched to a gene. The CDR3 reads CASSPGAGGGQPQHF. Written as DNA, the CDR3 is TGTGCCAGCTCCCCGGGGGCAGGGGGCGGTCAGCCCCAGCATTTT.

This chain links TRBV4-2 with TRBJ2-1; no firm D call. This CDR3 is built from 13 residues. V dropped 1 base and J dropped 7 bases, with 8 bases sitting between them. CDR1 is LGHNA, CDR2 YNFKEQ, per germline. CDR3 amino acids: CASSQGSRNEQFF. The CDR3 DNA is TGTGCCAGCAGCCAAGGATCGCGGAATGAGCAGTTCTTC.

V and J are TRBV28 and TRBJ1-2, with 9 bases matching TRBD1. CDR3 length equals 15 residues. Germline V gives CDR1 MDHEN, CDR2 SYDVKM. V lost 8 bases and J lost 7; bases outside the gene matches: 14. The CDR3 spells CASDTGGESSGGYTF. Written as DNA, the CDR3 is TGTGCCAGCGACACAGGGGGCGAGTCGTCGGGTGGCTACACCTTC.

In its sample, this clone was seen once. The CDR3 bases are TGTGCCAGCCGGGAGGCCCTCAAGGTCGGCTATGGCTACACCTTC. It encodes CASREALKVGYGYTF. The chain couples TRBV28 to TRBJ1-2; D is undetermined. Between the trimmed V and J ends, which lost 8 bases and 4 bases, there was a span of 20 bases. CDR1 is MDHEN and CDR2 is SYDVKM in the germline V gene. The CDR3 is 15 amino acids.

V gene TRBV7-9 combines with J gene TRBJ2-5, with TRBD1 identical over 9 bases. The CDR3 covers 16 residues. V trimming: 5 bases; J trimming: 6 bases; junction bases outside the gene matches: 13. Germline V gene data show CDR1 as SEHNR and CDR2 as FQNEAQ (reference sequence). The CDR3 DNA reads TGTGCCAGCAGCCCCTCAGGGACAGGGCTTCTTCAGACCCAGTACTTC. Translated: CASSPSGTGLLQTQYF.

CDR3 bases: TGTGCCAGCAGTGCGGACACCGGGACAGGGGTTCACGAGCAGTACTTC. It specifies CASSADTGTGVHEQYF. This chain uses TRBV6-1 with TRBJ2-7; 10 bases agree with TRBD1. Germline trimming cut 4 bases from V and 5 bases from J; bases unmatched to any gene: 11. CDR3 length: 16 residues. CDR1 and CDR2 (germline): MNHNS, SASEGT.

This clone showed up just a few times. This rearrangement joins TRBV7-9 to TRBJ1-1; no clear D. The CDR3 is 14 amino acids. The ends were cut back, 3 bases at V and 6 bases at J, with 14 bases in the middle. CDR1 is SEHNR and CDR2 is FQNEAQ in the germline V gene (reference sequence). CDR3 coding DNA: TGTGCCAGCAGCTTCACCAACGGGATTGCTGAAGCTTTCTTT. This sequence encodes CASSFTNGIAEAFF.

This clone appeared once. The V and J genes are TRBV28 and TRBJ1-1; 9 bases fit TRBD1. The germline V gene has CDR1 MDHEN and CDR2 SYDVKM. This CDR3 contains 12 residues. With 8 bases clipped from V and 11 bases from J, the junction kept 9 bases outside the gene matches. The CDR3 region is CASGPRDRVAFF. CDR3 nucleotides: TGTGCCAGCGGACCCCGGGACAGGGTCGCTTTCTTT.

The chain employs TRBV27 and TRBJ1-2, with TRBD1 matching 11 bases. Trimming at V came to 4 bases and at J to 0 bases, leaving 10 bases not matched to a gene. The CDR3 contains 18 residues. Germline CDR1 MNHEY, CDR2 SMNVEV (reference sequence). The CDR3 sequence is CASSSGTGGAQANYGYTF. CDR3 sequence (DNA): TGTGCCAGCAGTTCAGGGACAGGGGGTGCCCAGGCTAACTATGGCTACACCTTC.

CDR3 DNA: TGTGCCAGCAGAGGGGGACAGGGACTAGCGGGACGATACGAGCAGTACTTC. The encoded protein is CASRGGQGLAGRYEQYF. The V call is TRBV19, the J call TRBJ2-7, with TRBD2 matching 13 bases. V lost 9 bases, J lost 4 bases, and 15 bases stayed unmatched. Germline V gene lookup returns CDR1 LNHDA and CDR2 SQIVND (reference sequence). CDR3 length: 17 residues. The variable domain in full, completed from reference TRBV19 and TRBJ2-7, reads DGGITQSPKYLFRKEGQNVTLSCEQNLNHDAMYWYRQDPGQGLRLIYYSQIVNDFQKGDIAEGYSVSREKKESFPLTVTSAQKNPTAFYLCASRGGQGLAGRYEQYFGPGTRLTVT.

This rearrangement joins TRBV5-4 to TRBJ2-7, with D possibly being TRBD1 (5 bases). Germline V gene lookup returns CDR1 SGHNT and CDR2 YYREEE (reference sequence). The V end lost 1 base, the J end lost 2 bases, and 7 bases lay between the germline ends. The CDR3 is 13 residues long. The CDR3 DNA reads as TGTGCCAGCAGCTTGACAGGAACCTACGAGCAGTACTTC. It translates to CASSLTGTYEQYF. The whole variable domain, remainder taken from reference TRBV5-4 and TRBJ2-7, is ETGVTQSPTHLIKTRGQQVTLRCSSQSGHNTVSWYQQALGQGPQFIFQYYREEENGRGNFPPRFSGLQFPNYSSELNVNALELDDSALYLCASSLTGTYEQYFGPGTRLTVT.

Concerning this clone: Germline and junction disagree at one end, which may indicate a read error. The chain links TRBV7-9 to TRBJ1-2; D unresolved. This CDR3 region has 15 residues. Per the germline V gene, CDR1 is SEHNR and CDR2 is FQNEAQ (reference sequence). CDR3 in DNA: TGTTCCAGCAGCTCAAAGGCGGCGGCTATGTATGGCTACACCTTC. Its translation: CSSSSKAAAMYGYTF. Filled out from reference TRBV7-9 and TRBJ1-2, the complete variable domain reads DTGVSQNPRHKITKRGQNVTFRCDPISEHNRLYWYRQTLGQGPEFLTYFQNEAQLEKSRLLSDRFSAERPKGSFSTLEIQRTEQGDSAMYLCSSSSKAAAMYGYTFGSGTRLTVV.

J is TRBJ1-6 and V is TRBV28; possibly TRBD1 for D (6 bases). Per the germline V gene, CDR1 is MDHEN and CDR2 is SYDVKM. Trimming removed 7 bases from V and 10 bases from J, with 26 bases in between. The CDR3 sequence is 17 residues long. The CDR3 spells CASTPRGAGLGYSPLHF. CDR3 coding DNA: TGTGCCAGCACCCCCCGGGGGGCCGGGTTAGGGTACTCACCCCTCCACTTT.

The rearrangement uses TRBV6-1 and TRBJ2-7; TRBD1 is a possible D gene (6 bases). The CDR3 sequence is 14 residues long. Trimming took off 6 bases at V and 2 bases at J, with 14 bases between the two ends. Germline loops: CDR1 MNHNS, CDR2 SASEGT. CDR3 amino acids: CASREPRGTYEQYF. The CDR3 coding sequence is TGTGCCAGCAGGGAACCCAGGGGAACCTACGAGCAGTACTTC.

The chain combines TRBV10-3 with TRBJ2-1, with 12 positions matching TRBD2. Germline CDR1 and CDR2: ENHRY and SYGVKD. This CDR3 has 18 amino acids. V lost 2 bases, J lost 6 bases, and 11 bases stayed unmatched. For the CDR3, the DNA is TGTGCCATCAGTGAGCCTTCCCCTAGCGGGGGGGCGACCAATGAGCAGTTCTTC. This encodes CAISEPSPSGGATNEQFF.

CDR3 loop: CASRTSGGANEQFF. Here the CDR3 DNA reads TGTGCCAGCAGGACTAGCGGGGGGGCCAATGAGCAGTTCTTC. This chain uses TRBV6-6 with TRBJ2-1, with TRBD2 matching 14 bases. The CDR3 consists of 14 residues. V was pared by 6 bases and J by 6 bases, with 1 base of the junction left unmatched. Germline assignment: CDR1 MNHNY and CDR2 SVGAGI (reference sequence).

There are a few counts of this clone. This chain uses TRBV6-6 with TRBJ1-1; D is unresolved. Germline-derived CDR1 and CDR2 are MNHNY and SVGAGI (reference sequence). The V end lost 2 bases, the J end lost 3 bases, and 7 bases lay between the germline ends. This CDR3 spans 13 amino acids. The CDR3 sequence: CASSYRGDTEAFF. The CDR3 DNA reads as TGTGCCAGCAGTTACCGCGGAGACACTGAAGCTTTCTTT.

The rearrangement uses TRBV29-1 and TRBJ1-5; D perhaps matches TRBD1 (6 bases). CDR1 and CDR2 from the germline V gene are SQVTM and ANQGSEA. This CDR3 region has 13 residues. The ends were cut back, 7 bases at V and 8 bases at J, with 18 bases in the middle. For the CDR3, the DNA is TGCAGCGCCTCCTGGGGGCAAGCGAAGCCCCAGCATTTT. Protein product: CSASWGQAKPQHF.

This rearrangement joins TRBV6-5 to TRBJ1-1; no clear D gene. In germline, CDR1 is MNHEY, CDR2 SVGAGI. The CDR3 contains 13 residues. V lost 7 bases, J lost 1 base, and 10 bases lay in between. The CDR3 loop is CASIPGGNTEAFF. The CDR3, as DNA: TGTGCCAGCATTCCGGGAGGGAACACTGAAGCTTTCTTT.

This clone occurred a few times. The chain joins TRBV6-1 to TRBJ1-4, with 7 nucleotides matching TRBD1. This CDR3 is built from 10 residues. Germline CDR1 MNHNS, CDR2 SASEGT. V shed 11 bases and J 10 bases; nucleotides not matched to a gene: 4. Written as DNA, the CDR3 is TGTGCCGCAGCAGGGGGAAAACTGTTTTTT. As protein: CAAAGGKLFF.

The chain couples TRBV7-9 to TRBJ1-1; TRBD1 might be the D (5 bases). Germline V lookup: CDR1 SEHNR, CDR2 FQNEAQ (reference sequence). V lost 2 bases and J 3 bases, leaving 10 bases between the germline ends. This CDR3 is 14 amino acids long. The CDR3 reads CASSLPPRDTEAFF. The CDR3 bases are TGTGCCAGCAGCTTACCGCCCAGGGACACTGAAGCTTTCTTT.

This chain connects TRBV27 to TRBJ1-1; D gene uncertain. The germline V and J ends were trimmed by 3 bases and 1 base, with 12 bases remaining between them. The CDR3 has 15 amino acids. Germline lookup yields CDR1 MNHEY and CDR2 SMNVEV (reference sequence). CDR3 loop: CASSFRSQKNTEAFF. The CDR3 DNA reads as TGTGCCAGCAGTTTTCGGAGTCAGAAGAACACTGAAGCTTTCTTT.

The chain is built from TRBV28 and TRBJ2-3, with 8 bases fitting TRBD1. The CDR3 runs to 16 residues. V lost 3 bases and J lost 4; bases outside the gene matches: 9. Looked up from germline, CDR1 is MDHEN and CDR2 is SYDVKM. CDR3 bases: TGTGCCAGCAGTTTGAAGGACAGGGCGCTTTCAGATACGCAGTATTTT. This codes for CASSLKDRALSDTQYF. Complete variable domain (other parts from reference TRBV28 and TRBJ2-3): DVKVTQSSRYLVKRTGEKVFLECVQDMDHENMFWYRQDPGLGLRLIYFSYDVKMKEKGDIPEGYSVSREKKERFSLILESASTNQTSMYLCASSLKDRALSDTQYFGPGTRLTVL.